These 7 T cell receptor beta chains were all obtained from the same sample, sequenced in a study of vaccination and CD4 T cells after COVID-19. Sequencing of the DNA from cultured CD4+ T cells was carried out with the Oncomine TCR Beta short-read assay. A single record per CDR3 protein comes from TCRdb applying MiXCR to the PCR reads. The sample includes 20,000 to 25,000 distinct CDR3 sequences, about 52% of them seen just once. Sample treatment: roughly nine-day PBMC culture with coronavirus spike peptide pools or control peptides (ViraFEST assay). Antigens of these TCRs are unknown. The sample was CD4+ T cells from blood, cultured in vitro. The source of these receptors is a human donor who had recovered from COVID-19.

This chain uses TRBV27 with TRBJ1-2; weak D call: TRBD1 (5 bases). V shed 4 bases and J shed 0 bases, with 33 bases lying between them. The CDR3 is 22 residues long. Germline lookup yields CDR1 MNHEY and CDR2 SMNVEV (reference sequence). CDR3 coding DNA: TGTGCCAGCAGTTCCCGGAGGGAACGGGGCCATAGCCGAGAAACAACTAACTATGGCTACACCTTC. Amino acid sequence: CASSSRRERGHSRETTNYGYTF.

The J gene is TRBJ2-1, the V gene TRBV24-1; 12 bases align to TRBD2. V lost 6 bases, J lost 6 bases, and 5 bases stayed unmatched. Germline V gene sequence: CDR1 KGHDR, CDR2 SFDVKD. The CDR3 length is 15 residues. CDR3 in amino acids: CATSRLAGALNEQFF. CDR3 sequence (DNA): TGTGCCACCAGTCGACTAGCGGGGGCCCTCAATGAGCAGTTCTTC.

V and J are TRBV24-1 and TRBJ2-1, with 11 bases fitting TRBD1. V gave up 7 bases and J gave up 7 bases; unmatched junction bases: 8. The CDR3 length is 15 residues. Germline CDR1 and CDR2: KGHDR and SFDVKD. In DNA form, the CDR3 reads TGTGCCACCAGAAAATCGGGGACAGGGGGGAATGAGCAGTTCTTC. It codes for CATRKSGTGGNEQFF.

This sequence joins TRBV7-9 and TRBJ2-1, with 7 bases aligning to TRBD2. The germline gives CDR1 SEHNR, CDR2 FQNEAQ (reference sequence). Trimming at V came to 4 bases and at J to 6 bases, leaving 9 bases not matched to a gene. The CDR3 runs 15 residues. Here the CDR3 reads CASSSRLAAGNEQFF. CDR3 coding DNA: TGTGCCAGCAGCTCTAGACTAGCCGCTGGCAATGAGCAGTTCTTC.

This chain links TRBV20-1 with TRBJ1-1, with no clear D. This CDR3 region has 12 residues. The V end lost 6 bases, the J end lost 1 base, and 9 bases lay between the germline ends. Looked up from germline, CDR1 is DFQATT and CDR2 is SNEGSKA (reference sequence). The CDR3 region has the DNA TGCAGTGCCCGACATCCGAACACTGAAGCTTTCTTT. Translating gives CSARHPNTEAFF.

The chain is built from TRBV19 and TRBJ2-1; D uncertain. With 6 bases removed from V and 7 bases from J, the gap between germline ends came to 10 bases. Germline lookup yields CDR1 LNHDA and CDR2 SQIVND (reference sequence). The CDR3 is made up of 12 amino acids. The DNA for the CDR3 is TGTGCCAGTAGCGAATCCGCGAATGAGCAGTTCTTC. Its protein is CASSESANEQFF.

V usage is TRBV20-1 and J usage is TRBJ2-3; D is unresolved. The CDR3 is made up of 14 amino acids. The V and J ends lost 4 bases and 3 bases respectively, with 14 bases between them. In germline, CDR1 is DFQATT, CDR2 SNEGSKA (reference sequence). CDR3 in DNA: TGCAGTGCTATTTTGGGTAGCCCGACAGATACGCAGTATTTT. It encodes CSAILGSPTDTQYF.